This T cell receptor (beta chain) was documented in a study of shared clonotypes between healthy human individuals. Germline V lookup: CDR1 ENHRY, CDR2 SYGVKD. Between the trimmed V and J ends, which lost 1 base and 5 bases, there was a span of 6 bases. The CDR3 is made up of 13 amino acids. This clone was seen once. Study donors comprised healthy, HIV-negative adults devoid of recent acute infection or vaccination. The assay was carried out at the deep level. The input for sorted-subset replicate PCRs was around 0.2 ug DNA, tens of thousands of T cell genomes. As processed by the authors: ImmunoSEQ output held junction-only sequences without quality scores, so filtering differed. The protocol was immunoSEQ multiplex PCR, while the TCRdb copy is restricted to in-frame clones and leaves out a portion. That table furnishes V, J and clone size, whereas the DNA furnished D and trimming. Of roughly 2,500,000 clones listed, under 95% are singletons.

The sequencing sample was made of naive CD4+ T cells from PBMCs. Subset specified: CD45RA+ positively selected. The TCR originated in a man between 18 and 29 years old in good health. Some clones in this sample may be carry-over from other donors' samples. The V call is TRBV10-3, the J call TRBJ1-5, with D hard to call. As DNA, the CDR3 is TGTGCCATCAGTGAGTTCGGGGATCAGCCCCAGCATTTT. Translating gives CAISEFGDQPQHF.